These T cell receptor beta chains were read from a single sample in a study of T cells in localized non-small cell lung cancer. This table comes from immunoSEQ multiplex PCR, and its TCRdb copy is limited to in-frame clones, with some not included. The sample contains 1,600 or so clones, 30% to 45% of which appear only once. The material sequenced was lung tumor tissue, taken before any cancer treatment. The source of these receptors is a woman aged 40 to 75 with stage II lung adenocarcinoma. Both conserved end residues are part of each CDR3. A D gene is named only where the DNA matches it firmly. The size of a clone is reported for some rows only, either as once, few or many, or as a class for expanded clones.

. | TRBJ1-3 | TRBV6-8 | . | CASSYSEESSGNTIYF | TGTGCCAGCAGTTACTCAGAAGAGAGCTCTGGAAACACCATATATTTT
. | TRBJ1-1 | TRBV11-3 | . | CASSLVRANTEAFF | TGTGCCAGCAGCTTGGTACGGGCGAACACTGAAGCTTTCTTT
TRBD2 | TRBJ2-7 | TRBV11-1 | few | CASSIPGGRYEQYF | TGTGCCAGCAGCATTCCCGGGGGGAGGTACGAGCAGTACTTC
. | TRBJ1-5 | TRBV19 | . | CASSNGGGGNQPQHF | TGTGCCAGTAGTAACGGGGGGGGAGGCAATCAGCCCCAGCATTTT
TRBD1 | TRBJ2-3 | TRBV19 | . | CASSVGQGIDTQYF | TGTGCCAGTAGTGTCGGACAGGGGATTGATACGCAGTATTTT
TRBD1 | TRBJ1-6 | TRBV19 | . | CASSMGTGVSPLHF | TGTGCCAGTAGTATGGGGACAGGGGTTTCACCCCTCCACTTT
. | TRBJ1-5 | TRBV19 | . | CASSTVGGNQPQHF | TGTGCCAGTAGCACCGTGGGGGGCAATCAGCCCCAGCATTTT
TRBD1 | TRBJ1-6 | TRBV30 | . | CAWSVPDRAYNSPLHF | TGTGCCTGGAGTGTACCCGACAGGGCCTATAATTCACCCCTCCACTTT
TRBD1 | TRBJ2-7 | TRBV18 | . | CASSRGQSSYEQYF | TGTGCCAGCTCACGGGGACAGAGCTCCTACGAGCAGTACTTC
. | TRBJ1-3 | TRBV9 | few | CASSGETYSGNTIYF | TGTGCCAGCAGCGGGGAGACGTACTCTGGAAACACCATATATTTT
. | TRBJ1-2 | TRBV30 | . | CASISDSHYGYTF | TGTGCCTCGATCTCGGACTCACACTATGGCTACACCTTC
. | TRBJ1-3 | TRBV11-3 | . | CASSSRNVGHGNTIYF | TGTGCCAGCAGCAGCCGGAATGTGGGGCACGGAAACACCATATATTTT
TRBD1 | TRBJ1-1 | TRBV6-8 | medium-sized | CASSEMRGRAFF | TGTGCCAGCAGTGAGATGAGGGGGCGAGCTTTCTTT
TRBD2 | TRBJ2-2 | TRBV28 | . | CASSHLWGTSHTGELFF | TGTGCCAGCAGCCACCTCTGGGGGACTAGCCACACCGGGGAGCTGTTTTTT
. | TRBJ1-5 | TRBV6-1 | . | CASSEGYGGNQPQHF | TGTGCCAGCAGTGAAGGGTACGGGGGCAATCAGCCCCAGCATTTT
TRBD1 | TRBJ2-3 | TRBV6-8 | . | CASSLGQAVDTQYF | TGTGCCAGCAGTCTAGGACAGGCCGTGGATACGCAGTATTTT
. | TRBJ2-3 | TRBV6-8 | few | CASRMRTSNTDTQYF | TGTGCCAGCCGGATGAGGACGTCCAACACAGATACGCAGTATTTT
. | TRBJ2-1 | TRBV30 | few | CAWKKGSSYNEQFF | TGTGCCTGGAAAAAGGGGAGCTCCTACAATGAGCAGTTCTTC
. | TRBJ2-7 | TRBV9 | . | CASRDLGDEQYF | TGTGCCAGCAGGGACCTGGGGGACGAGCAGTACTTC
. | TRBJ1-1 | TRBV12-5 | . | CASCPWIDRSSWNTEAFF | TGTGCTAGTTGCCCCTGGATAGACCGCTCGAGTTGGAACACTGAAGCTTTCTTT
. | TRBJ2-7 | TRBV6-8 | few | CASTYRLDSYEQYF | TGTGCCAGCACCTACCGCCTGGACAGCTACGAGCAGTACTTC
TRBD2 | TRBJ2-7 | TRBV25-1 | . | CASSEFGAGKYEQYF | TGTGCCAGCAGTGAATTTGGAGCGGGGAAGTACGAGCAGTACTTC
. | TRBJ1-1 | TRBV6-8 | few | CASSEVGSTEAFF | TGTGCCAGCAGTGAGGTGGGATCCACTGAAGCTTTCTTT
. | TRBJ1-5 | TRBV30 | . | CAWSVVGNQPQHF | TGTGCCTGGAGTGTAGTGGGAAATCAGCCCCAGCATTTT
. | TRBJ1-1 | TRBV19 | . | CATIRGPNTEAFF | TGTGCCACCATCCGGGGCCCGAACACTGAAGCTTTCTTT
TRBD1 | TRBJ2-3 | TRBV30 | . | CAWDRGNANTQYF | TGTGCCTGGGACAGGGGGAACGCAAATACGCAGTATTTT
TRBD1 | TRBJ1-1 | TRBV6-8 | few | CASSNSRGQTEAFF | TGTGCCAGCAGCAACTCCAGGGGGCAAACTGAAGCTTTCTTT
TRBD1 | TRBJ1-6 | TRBV11-3 | few | CASRGTGGSYNSPLHF | TGTGCCAGCAGAGGGACAGGGGGCTCCTATAATTCACCCCTCCACTTT
TRBD1 | TRBJ1-5 | TRBV19 | . | CASSRDRGEQPQHF | TGTGCCAGTAGTAGGGACAGGGGTGAGCAGCCCCAGCATTTT
. | TRBJ2-7 | TRBV9 | . | CASSEVVGPGRHEQYF | TGTGCCAGCAGTGAAGTGGTCGGTCCGGGGAGACACGAGCAGTACTTC
TRBD1 | TRBJ1-1 | TRBV29-1 | . | CSVEVWTRGQEAFF | TGCAGCGTTGAAGTTTGGACCAGGGGGCAGGAAGCTTTCTTT
. | TRBJ1-2 | TRBV29-1 | . | CSAQIEDGNYGYTF | TGCAGCGCCCAGATCGAAGACGGAAACTATGGCTACACCTTC
. | TRBJ1-3 | TRBV14 | . | CASSQQNTIYF | TGTGCCAGCAGCCAACAAAACACCATATATTTT
. | TRBJ2-7 | TRBV6-8 | few | CASSYTSSSYEQYF | TGTGCCAGCAGTTACACAAGTTCCTCCTACGAGCAGTACTTC
TRBD1 | TRBJ1-1 | TRBV4-3 | . | CASSQDLGTGVDTEAFF | TGCGCCAGCAGCCAAGATCTAGGGACAGGGGTCGACACTGAAGCTTTCTTT
. | TRBJ2-5 | TRBV18 | few | CASSPGRQETQYF | TGTGCCAGCTCACCGGGACGACAAGAGACCCAGTACTTC
TRBD1 | TRBJ2-7 | TRBV30 | . | CAWKTGTYEQYF | TGTGCCTGGAAGACAGGGACCTACGAGCAGTACTTC
. | TRBJ1-1 | TRBV9 | few | CASSAQTDTEAFF | TGTGCCAGCAGCGCCCAGACGGACACTGAAGCTTTCTTT
TRBD1 | TRBJ2-7 | TRBV14 | . | CASSQGVGQSYEQYF | TGTGCCAGCAGCCAAGGAGTGGGACAGAGTTACGAGCAGTACTTC
. | TRBJ2-5 | TRBV18 | . | CASSQQGLKETQYF | TGTGCCAGCTCACAACAAGGGCTCAAAGAGACCCAGTACTTC
TRBD2 | TRBJ2-5 | TRBV6-8 | few | CASSYSAFVGLAGRKTQYF | TGTGCCAGCAGTTACTCGGCATTCGTGGGACTAGCGGGGAGGAAGACCCAGTACTTC
. | TRBJ2-1 | TRBV5-1 | few | CASSWYGTSSYNEQFF | TGCGCCAGCAGCTGGTACGGGACCAGCTCCTACAATGAGCAGTTCTTC
TRBD2 | TRBJ2-1 | TRBV19 | . | CASTSIWGAGDGPQNNEQFF | TGTGCCAGTACAAGTATTTGGGGAGCGGGGGACGGTCCACAAAACAATGAGCAGTTCTTC
. | TRBJ1-1 | TRBV14 | hyperexpanded | CASSQGGVNTEAFF | TGTGCCAGCAGCCAAGGGGGCGTGAACACTGAAGCTTTCTTT
TRBD1 | TRBJ1-5 | TRBV6-8 | . | CASNTGGRYQPQHF | TGTGCCAGCAACACAGGGGGCAGATATCAGCCCCAGCATTTT
. | TRBJ1-2 | TRBV11-3 | . | CASSSTGRSDYGYTF | TGTGCCAGCAGCTCGACAGGACGGTCGGACTATGGCTACACCTTC
. | TRBJ1-1 | TRBV18 | . | CASSPTVDGFMNTEAFF | TGTGCCAGCTCACCAACCGTGGACGGATTTATGAACACTGAAGCTTTCTTT
. | TRBJ1-2 | TRBV4-1 | few | CASSQDGYGYTF | TGCGCCAGCAGCCAAGACGGCTATGGCTACACCTTC
TRBD1 | TRBJ1-1 | TRBV11-3 | few | CASSSSIGQGKVEAFF | TGTGCCAGCAGCTCTTCAATAGGACAGGGAAAGGTTGAAGCTTTCTTT
. | TRBJ1-5 | TRBV19 | . | CASSLRDGVNFIQHF | TGTGCCAGTAGCCTCCGGGACGGTGTCAATTTTATCCAGCATTTT
. | TRBJ1-1 | TRBV16 | . | CASSQLGAGLNTEAFF | TGTGCCAGCAGCCAATTAGGGGCAGGGTTGAACACTGAAGCTTTCTTT
. | TRBJ2-5 | TRBV18 | . | CASSPPSGPETQYF | TGTGCCAGCTCACCACCCTCGGGGCCAGAGACCCAGTACTTC
. | TRBJ1-3 | TRBV2 | few | CASSDPGSSGNTIYF | TGTGCCAGCAGTGACCCAGGCTCCTCTGGAAACACCATATATTTT
. | TRBJ1-1 | TRBV5-1 | few | CASSLGGSFAEAFF | TGCGCCAGCAGCTTGGGTGGCTCTTTCGCTGAAGCTTTCTTT